The 5 T cell receptor beta chains below all came from one sample that was sequenced in a study of T-cell memory formation after mild COVID-19. TCRdb reprocessed the 5' RACE reads via MiXCR and lists one record per CDR3 protein. The repertoire holds roughly 410,000 distinct CDR3 sequences, with 20% to 25% as singletons. Sequenced input: PBMCs or a T cell subset sorted from them (not recorded which). Source of these receptors: an adult woman who had mild COVID-19 (a few samples of this study predate the infection). Cell type and time point are not known.

In its sample, this clonotype was seen a few times. The CDR3 bases are TGTGCCAGCAGTTTAGCGCGGCAGACCTATAGCAATCAGCCCCAGCATTTT. Translated: CASSLARQTYSNQPQHF. This chain uses TRBV12-3 or TRBV12-4 with TRBJ1-5; D not resolved. The V end was cut by 0 bases, the J end by 0 bases, with 12 bases between. The CDR3 covers 17 residues.

This clonotype was found a few times. The chain combines TRBV6-6 with TRBJ2-7, with D possibly matching TRBD2 (5 bases). V lost 5 bases to trimming and J lost 5 bases, with 16 bases between them. The CDR3 length is 14 residues. Looked up from germline, CDR1 is MNHNY and CDR2 is SVGAGI (reference sequence). The CDR3: CASSQEEAWDEQYF. DNA of the CDR3: TGTGCCAGCAGTCAGGAGGAGGCCTGGGACGAGCAGTACTTC.

This clonotype was seen more than once but under ten times. V gene TRBV9 combines with J gene TRBJ1-2; D gene uncertain. This CDR3 has 15 residues. The V gene lost 3 bases and the J gene lost 5 bases, with 17 bases spanning the gap. Germline V gene sequence: CDR1 SGDLS, CDR2 YYNGEE. CDR3 sequence reads: CASSGNRPGPYGYTF. The DNA for the CDR3 is TGTGCCAGCAGCGGAAATAGGCCGGGCCCTTATGGCTACACCTTC.

The table lists this clonotype with a few counts. V usage is TRBV20-1 and J usage is TRBJ2-1, with 8 bases fitting TRBD2. V lost 7 bases to trimming and J lost 4 bases; unmatched junction nucleotides: 12. CDR1 is DFQATT and CDR2 is SNEGSKA in the germline V gene (reference sequence). This CDR3 region has 15 residues. CDR3 nucleotide sequence: TGCAGTGTTGTAGAGGGCGGGGGGCTTTACAATGAGCAGTTCTTC. Amino acid sequence: CSVVEGGGLYNEQFF.

The V and J genes are TRBV19 and TRBJ1-6; tentatively, D is TRBD1 (5 bases). Trimming removed 5 bases from V and 7 bases from J, with 18 bases in between. The CDR3 spans 16 residues. Germline-derived CDR1 and CDR2 are LNHDA and SQIVND (reference sequence). For the CDR3, the DNA is TGTGCCAGTAGTGCTTCTTCCGGGACGGGAAATTCACCCCTCCACTTT. It is translated as CASSASSGTGNSPLHF.